What follows are 2 T cell receptor beta chains derived from one specimen sequenced in a study of B cell selection in AIRE deficiency. Regulatory T cells were sorted as CD4+CD25hiCD127low/negative. Clones were read by immunoSEQ multiplex PCR, and TCRdb kept only the in-frame ones, dropping some. In the table there are approximately 24,000 clones, 92% of which are singletons. What was sequenced was CD4+CD25+ Tregs sorted from PBMCs. These receptors came from a human donor in good health.

This CDR3 reads CASSRQETQYF. In DNA form, the CDR3 reads TGTGCCAGCAGCCGGCAAGAGACCCAGTACTTC. This rearrangement joins TRBV7-8 to TRBJ2-5; D remains unclear. Germline loops: CDR1 SGHVS, CDR2 FQNEAQ. CDR3 length: 11 residues. The V and J ends lost 5 bases and 2 bases respectively, with 3 bases between them.

The genes are TRBV11-2 and TRBJ1-4; no clear D. The germline CDR1 and CDR2 sequences are SGHAT and FQNNGV. This CDR3 is 12 amino acids long. V was cut by 3 bases and J by 6 bases, with 5 bases left in between. As DNA, the CDR3 is TGTGCCAGCAGCTTCCCACATGAAAAACTGTTTTTT. Translated, it gives CASSFPHEKLFF. The variable domain in full, with the rest retrieved from reference TRBV11-2 and TRBJ1-4, is EAGVAQSPRYKIIEKRQSVAFWCNPISGHATLYWYQQILGQGPKLLIQFQNNGVVDDSQLPKDRFSAERLKGVDSTLKIQPAKLEDSAVYLCASSFPHEKLFFGSGTQLSVL.